This T cell receptor (beta chain) is from a study of T-cell memory formation after mild COVID-19 (dated by TCRdb to the early 2020s). Regarding the complete study: TCR sequence clusters from the two donors were largely donor specific. In a couple of donors, T-cell clones that expanded and contracted after mild COVID-19 were tracked by sequencing TCRalpha and TCRbeta repertoires over time. The cohort was made up of two young adult volunteers, one female and one male, who were previously healthy.

From the cysteine through the phenylalanine, the CDR3 covers 14 amino acids. CDR3 DNA only is kept here, 42 bases in frame from base 1. For CDR1 and CDR2, the germline V gene lists MNHEY and SVGEGT. V has 7 bases trimmed and J has 1 base trimmed; junction bases matching no gene number 4. The paper's findings and limits, for the study overall: Some responding clones were detected in pre-infection memory, suggesting pre-existing cross-reactive memory T cells joined the SARS-CoV-2 response. Contracting CD4+ clones were located mainly in the CM and EM memory subsets, whereas CD8+ clones were found to be enriched in EMRA. The study covered only a couple of mild cases, and larger cohorts including severe cases with pre-infection samples were considered necessary. Clones contracting from day 15 to 85 had balanced CD4/CD8 phenotypes, while a second wave expanding from day 15 to 37 was biased towards CD4+. SARS-CoV-2 specificity was not confirmed for the second-wave clones peaking on day 37.

This clonotype was recorded a few times. The antigen it recognizes is unknown. Base qualities are not recorded, but no much larger clone differs from it by a single base. Ficoll-Paque density gradient centrifugation was used to isolate PBMCs. The listed sequencing device is Illumina NovaSeq 6000. Using 5'RACE with constant-segment primers, TCRalpha and TCRbeta cDNA libraries were constructed, with sample barcodes and unique molecular identifiers added in the process. RNA was extracted from every sample with Trizol reagent. Amplification of the libraries took two PCR steps, and the second step added a second sample barcode plus Illumina TruSeq adapters. Sequencing of the libraries was done on an Illumina NovaSeq, producing 2 x 150 bp paired-end reads. The study's processing was this. The reads were demultiplexed and collapsed into UMI-guided consensus sequences using migec v1.2.7. Using mixcr v2.1.11, the UMI consensuses were aligned to TRA and TRB V and J templates and assembled into clonotypes. A clonotype was counted as expanded or contracted only if both edgeR and NoisET called the change significant, with noise models trained on biological replicates. For edgeR calls, the cutoffs were a false discovery rate-adjusted p below 0.01 and a log2 fold-change threshold of 1. As an exploratory analysis of dynamics, max-normalized trajectories of the 1000 most abundant clonotypes were examined by PCA with hierarchical clustering. Separately sequenced CD4+ and CD8+ repertoires were used to assign a CD4 or CD8 phenotype to each responding clone. TCRdb reanalyzed the raw reads on its own, using fastp at Q25 for trimming and MiXCR for clone calling, and kept in-frame beta chains. When rows share a CDR3 protein, they turn into one entry using the most common DNA and genes. In this record, the V and J calls reflect TCRdb's handling and not the investigators' own analysis. The sample table records more than 250,000 distinct CDR3 sequences; under 20% of these occur just once. Roughly a fifth of the sample rests with the top ten.

This sequence uses TRBV6-2 or TRBV6-3 and TRBJ2-3; 8 central nucleotides agree with TRBD2. The clonotype originates from a man aged 18 to 30 who had mild COVID-19 (a few samples of this study predate the infection). The sample titles of this study are shuffled in the database, so cell type and time point are left out; the donor was told from shared clones. Input material: PBMCs or a T cell subset sorted from them (not recorded which). The CDR3 has the sequence CASIRGGRTDTQYF. At the DNA level, the sequence is TGTGCCAGCATTCGCGGGGGGCGCACAGATACGCAGTATTTT.